Listed below are T cell receptor beta chains from one sample, sequenced in a study of cytomegalovirus exposure and HLA in healthy donors. The assay was immunoSEQ multiplex PCR, and TCRdb's table has in-frame clones only and misses some. The sample consists of 100,000 to 150,000 clones, about 83% of them appearing once. The sequenced sample consisted of PBMCs. Every receptor here comes from a woman in her thirties or forties in good health and CMV-seropositive. The CDR3 runs from the conserved cysteine through the conserved F or W. A D gene is named only where the DNA matches it firmly. The size of a clone is reported for some rows only, either as once, few or many, or as a class for expanded clones.

V gene	J gene	CDR3 length	D gene	clone size	CDR3 protein	CDR3 DNA
TRBV6-5	TRBJ2-2	15	TRBD2	.	CASSYLAGGTGELFF	TGTGCCAGCAGTTACCTAGCGGGAGGCACCGGGGAGCTGTTTTTT
TRBV28	TRBJ1-6	16	.	.	CASSFVRGQYNSPLHF	TGTGCCAGCAGTTTTGTCAGGGGTCAATATAATTCACCCCTCCACTTT
TRBV9	TRBJ1-1	14	.	.	CASSGDRRNTEAFF	TGTGCCAGCAGCGGTGACAGGAGGAACACTGAAGCTTTCTTT
TRBV28	TRBJ2-7	12	TRBD1	.	CASRQGTHEQYF	TGTGCCAGTAGACAGGGGACACACGAGCAGTACTTC
TRBV18	TRBJ2-7	14	.	.	CASSPVSLSDEQYF	TGTGCCAGCTCACCAGTTTCTCTCTCGGACGAGCAGTACTTC
TRBV28	TRBJ1-2	14	TRBD1	once	CASSQTGINYGYTF	TGTGCCAGCAGTCAGACAGGGATCAACTATGGCTACACCTTC
TRBV5-6	TRBJ2-1	17	TRBD2	.	CASSTMWLAGGYNEQFF	TGTGCCAGCAGCACGATGTGGCTAGCGGGAGGTTACAATGAGCAGTTCTTC
TRBV21-1	TRBJ1-5	19	.	.	CASSSLTDRGAYSNQPQHF	TGTGCCAGCAGCTCTCTCACGGACAGGGGGGCTTATAGCAATCAGCCCCAGCATTTT
TRBV6-1	TRBJ1-3	15	.	.	CASSESLDIGNTIYF	TGTGCCAGCAGTGAAAGTTTGGACATTGGAAACACCATATATTTT
TRBV28	TRBJ1-1	15	TRBD1	.	CASSLLPGGFTEAFF	TGTGCCAGCAGTTTATTACCAGGGGGCTTCACTGAAGCTTTCTTT
TRBV5-6	TRBJ1-4	13	.	.	CASSLQGNEKLFF	TGTGCCAGCAGCTTGCAGGGTAATGAAAAACTGTTTTTT
TRBV5-1	TRBJ1-5	13	.	few	CASSLDLNQPQHF	TGCGCCAGCAGCTTGGACTTAAATCAGCCCCAGCATTTT
TRBV4-3	TRBJ2-7	15	TRBD1	.	CASSQVHPGGYEQYF	TGCGCCAGCAGCCAAGTACATCCAGGGGGCTACGAGCAGTACTTC
TRBV6-6	TRBJ2-7	16	.	.	CASSYSNPEHPYEQYF	TGTGCCAGCAGTTACTCGAATCCTGAGCATCCCTACGAGCAGTACTTC
TRBV30	TRBJ2-5	14	TRBD2	once	CAWSASGSSETQYF	TGTGCCTGGAGTGCTAGCGGGAGTTCCGAGACCCAGTACTTC
TRBV7-6	TRBJ2-3	16	TRBD2	.	CASSLLAGGVTDTQYF	TGTGCCAGCAGCCTCCTAGCGGGAGGGGTCACAGATACGCAGTATTTT
TRBV30	TRBJ2-2	18	.	.	CAWSVIWVGDIHTGELFF	TGTGCCTGGAGTGTTATTTGGGTGGGGGACATCCACACCGGGGAGCTGTTTTTT
TRBV19	TRBJ2-1	17	TRBD2	few	CASSIDDFSGSRGEQFF	TGTGCCAGTAGTATAGACGACTTTAGCGGGAGTCGAGGTGAGCAGTTCTTC
TRBV27	TRBJ2-3	16	TRBD1	.	CASSLSGTGGADTQYF	TGTGCCAGCAGTTTGAGCGGGACAGGGGGCGCAGATACGCAGTATTTT
TRBV7-9	TRBJ2-1	16	TRBD2	.	CASSQRTSGTYNEQFF	TGTGCCAGCAGCCAGAGGACTAGCGGGACCTACAATGAGCAGTTCTTC
TRBV30	TRBJ2-2	14	.	.	CAWSFGLYTGELFF	TGTGCCTGGAGTTTCGGACTGTACACCGGGGAGCTGTTTTTT
TRBV7-8	TRBJ2-7	15	TRBD2	.	CASSLAGTSGTEQYF	TGTGCCAGCAGCTTAGCAGGGACTAGCGGAACCGAGCAGTACTTC
TRBV5-1	TRBJ2-1	15	.	.	CASSIPASSYNEQFF	TGCGCCAGCAGCATACCAGCGAGCTCCTACAATGAGCAGTTCTTC
TRBV7-2	TRBJ2-1	15	TRBD2	.	CASSLAGGPRNEQFF	TGTGCCAGCAGCTTGGCGGGAGGGCCTCGAAATGAGCAGTTCTTC
TRBV15	TRBJ1-5	15	TRBD1	.	CATSSDDRESQPQHF	TGTGCCACCAGCAGCGATGACAGGGAGTCTCAGCCCCAGCATTTT
TRBV7-9	TRBJ2-1	15	.	.	CASSPWWGVIDEQFF	TGTGCCAGCAGCCCCTGGTGGGGGGTCATCGATGAGCAGTTCTTC
TRBV7-3	TRBJ1-2	15	.	.	CASSPRRGVGYGYTF	TGTGCCAGCAGCCCTCGGAGGGGAGTAGGCTATGGCTACACCTTC
TRBV30	TRBJ2-5	13	.	.	CAWSVQRAGPQYF	TGTGCCTGGAGTGTACAGCGGGCCGGGCCCCAGTACTTC
TRBV18	TRBJ2-7	15	TRBD2	.	CASSPAGAGPYEQYF	TGTGCCAGCTCACCTGCAGGAGCGGGGCCCTACGAGCAGTACTTC
TRBV6-5	TRBJ2-1	15	.	.	CASSYSGEGTNEQFF	TGTGCCAGCAGTTACTCGGGAGAGGGCACCAATGAGCAGTTCTTC
TRBV4-1	TRBJ2-1	14	TRBD2	.	CASSQLGLGNEQFF	TGCGCCAGCAGCCAACTCGGACTAGGCAATGAGCAGTTCTTC
TRBV9	TRBJ2-1	12	.	.	CASSVGGDEQFF	TGTGCCAGCAGCGTAGGTGGAGATGAGCAGTTCTTC
TRBV30	TRBJ2-5	14	.	.	CAWSSLGHINTQYF	TGTGCCTGGAGTTCGCTGGGACATATAAATACCCAGTACTTC
TRBV6-4	TRBJ2-2	15	TRBD2	.	CASSVTSGNTGELFF	TGTGCCAGCAGTGTGACTAGCGGGAACACCGGGGAGCTGTTTTTT
TRBV27	TRBJ2-5	17	TRBD2	.	CASSSPLAGGRRETQYF	TGTGCCAGCAGTTCCCCACTAGCGGGAGGGCGTAGGGAGACCCAGTACTTC
TRBV9	TRBJ2-2	18	TRBD2	.	CASSVVASGSWGTGELFF	TGTGCCAGCAGCGTAGTTGCTAGCGGGAGCTGGGGCACCGGGGAGCTGTTTTTT
TRBV27	TRBJ2-7	13	.	.	CATHKLGSYEQYF	TGTGCCACGCACAAATTGGGCTCCTACGAGCAGTACTTC
TRBV5-1	TRBJ2-1	17	.	.	CASSFMKGVFGINEQFF	TGCGCCAGCAGCTTTATGAAGGGGGTGTTCGGGATTAATGAGCAGTTCTTC
TRBV9	TRBJ2-7	13	.	.	CASSIRQADEQYF	TGTGCCAGCAGCATCCGACAGGCGGACGAGCAGTACTTC
TRBV2	TRBJ2-1	16	TRBD2	.	CASSGRLAGGYNEQFF	TGTGCCAGCAGTGGACGTCTAGCGGGAGGGTACAATGAGCAGTTCTTC
TRBV11-2	TRBJ1-4	17	.	.	CASSTLRRQARNEKLFF	TGTGCCAGCAGCACACTCCGACGACAGGCTAGAAATGAAAAACTGTTTTTT
TRBV27	TRBJ2-2	18	TRBD2	.	CASSLSAGVVVDTGELFF	TGTGCCAGCAGTTTATCAGCGGGAGTCGTCGTCGACACCGGGGAGCTGTTTTTT
TRBV9	TRBJ2-1	15	TRBD2	.	CASSYSGLPDNEQFF	TGTGCCAGCAGCTATTCGGGACTACCCGACAATGAGCAGTTCTTC
TRBV6-1	TRBJ1-1	13	.	.	CASPLGGGTEAFF	TGTGCCAGTCCACTTGGGGGGGGCACTGAAGCTTTCTTT
TRBV7-9	TRBJ2-3	14	.	.	CASSLNLAFDTQYF	TGTGCCAGCAGCTTAAATTTAGCTTTCGATACGCAGTATTTT
TRBV27	TRBJ2-3	16	TRBD2	.	CASSLTSGLSTDTQYF	TGTGCCAGCAGTTTAACTAGCGGGTTAAGCACAGATACGCAGTATTTT
TRBV28	TRBJ1-1	18	.	.	CASSLFGPGVGRDTEAFF	TGTGCCAGCAGTTTATTCGGGCCCGGGGTTGGACGGGACACTGAAGCTTTCTTT
TRBV27	TRBJ1-5	13	.	.	CASRPGYNQPQHF	TGTGCCAGCAGGCCCGGTTACAATCAGCCCCAGCATTTT